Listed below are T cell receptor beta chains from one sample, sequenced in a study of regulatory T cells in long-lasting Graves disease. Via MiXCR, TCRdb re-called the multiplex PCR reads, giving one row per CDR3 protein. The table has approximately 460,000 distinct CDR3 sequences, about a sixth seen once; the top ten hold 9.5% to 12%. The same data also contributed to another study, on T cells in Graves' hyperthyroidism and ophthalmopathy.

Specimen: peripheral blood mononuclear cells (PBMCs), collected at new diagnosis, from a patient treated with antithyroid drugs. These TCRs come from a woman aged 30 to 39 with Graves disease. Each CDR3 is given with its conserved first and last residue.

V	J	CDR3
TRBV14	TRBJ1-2	CASSQEINRLNGYTF
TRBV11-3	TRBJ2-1	CASSLDGTSYNEQFF
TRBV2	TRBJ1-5	CASSEGETNQPQHF
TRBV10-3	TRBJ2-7	CAISESMARVFRDEQYF
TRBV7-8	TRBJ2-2	CASSVTVNTGELFF
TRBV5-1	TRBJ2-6	CASTSEPNSGANVRTF
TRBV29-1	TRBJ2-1	CSVGGGGGYNEQFF
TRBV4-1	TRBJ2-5	CASSLQPVVRGETQYF
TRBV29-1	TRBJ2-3	CSVGRPPDTQYF
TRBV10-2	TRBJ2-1	CATYKAGGLFYNEQFF
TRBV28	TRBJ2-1	CASSAPGLASYNEQFF
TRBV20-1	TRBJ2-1	CSAPEREDYYNEQFF
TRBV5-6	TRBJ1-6	CASSPRQSSYNSPLHF
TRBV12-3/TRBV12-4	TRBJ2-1	CASSSRTSGRSYNEQFF
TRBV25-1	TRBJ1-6	CASSNTLAVSPLHF
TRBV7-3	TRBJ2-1	CVSSKGTSGGDEQFF
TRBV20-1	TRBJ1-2	CSARGQERYGYTF
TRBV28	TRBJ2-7	CASSRTSGTYEQYF
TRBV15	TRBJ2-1	CATSRDATDEQFF
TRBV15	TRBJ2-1	CATRAGGHNEQFF
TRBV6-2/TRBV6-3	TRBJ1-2	CASSEAYADRRYGYTF
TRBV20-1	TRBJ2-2	CSARDHRTGGVFF
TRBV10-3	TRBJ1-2	CAIHQGGFSGYTF
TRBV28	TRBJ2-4	CASRSDRAKNIQYF
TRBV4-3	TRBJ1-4	CASSQDRTGTSGEKLFF
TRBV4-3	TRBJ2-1	CASSQGPSSGSYNEQFF
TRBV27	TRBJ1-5	CASSFRGENQPQHF
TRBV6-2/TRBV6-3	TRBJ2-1	CASSYGFSAFNEQFF
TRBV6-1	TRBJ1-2	CASSKTGDYGYTF
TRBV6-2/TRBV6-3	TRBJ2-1	CASSYPRTGNYNEQFF
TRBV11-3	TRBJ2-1	CDAGGNEQFF
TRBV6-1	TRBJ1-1	CASTRQGEAFF
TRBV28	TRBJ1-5	CASRPSRTGVNQPQHF